The rows below give T cell receptor beta chains drawn from one sample of a study of resident and recirculating memory T cells in vitiligo. This table comes from immunoSEQ multiplex PCR, and its TCRdb copy is limited to in-frame clones, with some not included. The sample holds 70,000 to 95,000 clones, 92% seen once. Input material: blood. The receptors shown here come from a male donor with vitiligo. CDR3s include the opening cysteine and the closing phenylalanine or tryptophan. Fields, in order: J gene, V gene, clone size, D gene, CDR3 DNA, CDR3 protein. D genes are given only for firm matches. Expanded clones get a size class; other rows say once, few or many, or leave the size out.

J: TRBJ2-7; V: TRBV20-1; size: .; D: TRBD2; DNA: TGCAGCGCTGCGGGGGGGTACGAGCAGTACTTC; CDR3: CSAAGGYEQYF
J: TRBJ2-1; V: TRBV5-1; size: once; D: TRBD1; DNA: TGCGCCAGCGGCCGGGACAGCTACAATGAGCAGTTCTTC; CDR3: CASGRDSYNEQFF
J: TRBJ2-1; V: TRBV2; size: few; D: .; DNA: TGTGCCAGCACCACCCCGAGATCCCTCCCCCGGGAGTTCTTC; CDR3: CASTTPRSLPREFF
J: TRBJ2-1; V: TRBV19; size: .; D: TRBD1; DNA: TGTGCCAGTAGTAGCCCCGGGACAGTATACAATGAGCAGTTCTTC; CDR3: CASSSPGTVYNEQFF
J: TRBJ2-1; V: TRBV29-1; size: .; D: .; DNA: TGCAGCGTTGAAGATCCGACGGACACTGGCTCCTACAATGAGCAGTTCTTC; CDR3: CSVEDPTDTGSYNEQFF
J: TRBJ2-1; V: TRBV5-4; size: once; D: TRBD2; DNA: TGTGCCAGCAGCCCGAGCGGGAGTCCCTTCCCAAATGAGCAGTTCTTC; CDR3: CASSPSGSPFPNEQFF
J: TRBJ2-7; V: TRBV5-1; size: .; D: TRBD1; DNA: TGCGCCAGCAGCGAACAGGGGAGCTCCTACGAGCAGTACTTC; CDR3: CASSEQGSSYEQYF
J: TRBJ1-2; V: TRBV6-4; size: few; D: .; DNA: TGTGCCAGCAGTGCAGGGAACTATGGCTACACCTTC; CDR3: CASSAGNYGYTF
J: TRBJ2-1; V: TRBV2; size: .; D: .; DNA: TGTGCCAGCAGTGCAGGTCGACAGGGAGCGGGAGTATCCAATGAGCAGTTCTTC; CDR3: CASSAGRQGAGVSNEQFF
J: TRBJ2-2; V: TRBV11-2; size: .; D: .; DNA: TGTGCCAGCAGCTCCGACTCATTGTCGGGAACCGGGGAGCTGTTTTTT; CDR3: CASSSDSLSGTGELFF
J: TRBJ2-1; V: TRBV27; size: .; D: TRBD2; DNA: TGTGCCAGCAGTTCTGGACTAGCGGCCTACAATGAGCAGTTCTTC; CDR3: CASSSGLAAYNEQFF
J: TRBJ1-2; V: TRBV30; size: once; D: TRBD1; DNA: TGTGCCTGGAGTGTAGTTTTAGGACAGGCGATCTATGGCTACACCTTC; CDR3: CAWSVVLGQAIYGYTF